This T cell receptor (beta chain) was captured in a study of control samples from healthy donors and cancer patients. TCRdb's table, derived via immunoSEQ multiplex PCR, lists solely in-frame clones and lacks some. The sample yields 140,000 to 150,000 clones, around 92% seen once. CDR1 is LNHDA, CDR2 SQIVND, per germline (reference sequence). V dropped 1 base and J dropped 0 bases, with 7 bases sitting between them. This CDR3 contains 14 residues. This clone occurred once. The chain has TRBV19 and TRBJ2-7, with no clear D. The specimen was blood. This receptor was taken from a man aged 25-40 years in good health. CDR3 sequence: CASSIGAASYEQYF. The CDR3 DNA sequence: TGTGCCAGTAGTATAGGGGCTGCCTCCTACGAGCAGTACTTC.